Listed below are T cell receptor beta chains from one sample, sequenced in a study of molecular identifiers for immune sequencing clone quantification. TCRdb used MiXCR to reprocess the PCR reads, holding one entry per CDR3 protein. The data show about 54,000 distinct CDR3 sequences, about 23% seen once. What was sequenced was naive CD8+ T cells from blood, with Jurkat cell RNA spiked in. These receptor sequences come from a human donor in good health. Some libraries in this study had Jurkat cell RNA spiked in. CDR3s include the opening cysteine and the closing phenylalanine or tryptophan. D genes are given only for firm matches. Only part of the rows carry a size: once, few, many, or a class if the clone is expanded.

size	V	J	length	D	DNA	CDR3
few	TRBV20-1	TRBJ2-1	17	TRBD2	TGCAGTGCTAGCATGGGCCGGGCTAGCGGGAGATACAATGAGCAGTTCTTC	CSASMGRASGRYNEQFF
many	TRBV2	TRBJ1-3	17	TRBD1	TGTGCCAGCAGGAGGGACAGTATGTATTTGGCTGGAAACACCATATATTTT	CASRRDSMYLAGNTIYF
many	TRBV12-3/TRBV12-4	TRBJ2-7	13	.	TGTGCCAGCAGTTTTACCGGGGGACACGAGCAGTACTTC	CASSFTGGHEQYF
many	TRBV12-3/TRBV12-4	TRBJ2-2	17	TRBD2	TGTGCCAGCAGTCCTAGGGCTAGCGGGGGGGATGACGGGGAGCTGTTTTTT	CASSPRASGGDDGELFF
.	TRBV12-3/TRBV12-4	TRBJ2-6	18	TRBD1	TGTGCCAGCAGTTTAGAAGGACAGGGAAACTCTGGGGCCAACGTCCTGACTTTC	CASSLEGQGNSGANVLTF
.	TRBV4-3	TRBJ1-2	16	.	TGCGCCAGCAGCCAAGATCGAGGTCCGGCTAACTATGGCTACACCTTC	CASSQDRGPANYGYTF
many	TRBV20-1	TRBJ2-7	15	.	TGCAGTGCTAGAGAAGCAGGCGAAAGCTCCTACGAGCAGTACTTC	CSAREAGESSYEQYF
.	TRBV13	TRBJ2-3	15	TRBD2	TGTGCCAGCAGCTTAGGGGGGGGGAGTGAAGATACGCAGTATTTT	CASSLGGGSEDTQYF
few	TRBV29-1	TRBJ2-3	13	.	TGCAGCGTCCCCGGGGGAGGCACAGATACGCAGTATTTT	CSVPGGGTDTQYF
many	TRBV19	TRBJ2-3	15	.	TGTGCCAGTTCAACGGTCGGGGGCCGCACAGATACGCAGTATTTT	CASSTVGGRTDTQYF
many	TRBV20-1	TRBJ2-7	13	TRBD1	TGCAGTGCTAGAGGGACAGGGAAAAACGAGCAGTACTTC	CSARGTGKNEQYF
many	TRBV10-3	TRBJ2-3	15	TRBD2	TGTGCCATCAGTTATAGCGGGGAAGGCACAGATACGCAGTATTTT	CAISYSGEGTDTQYF
.	TRBV19	TRBJ2-2	13	.	TGTGCCAGTAGTATCTGGGGTCACGGGGAGCTGTTTTTT	CASSIWGHGELFF
many	TRBV30	TRBJ2-3	15	TRBD2	TGTGCCTGGAGTGTGGGTAGCGGGAGCGCAGATACGCAGTATTTT	CAWSVGSGSADTQYF
.	TRBV6-2/TRBV6-3	TRBJ1-1	15	TRBD1	TGTGCCAGCATCGGGGACAGGGGAATGAACACTGAAGCTTTCTTT	CASIGDRGMNTEAFF
few	TRBV7-9	TRBJ2-7	14	TRBD1	TGTGCCAGCAGCCCTTACGGGACAGCCTACGAGCAGTACTTC	CASSPYGTAYEQYF
many	TRBV6-2/TRBV6-3	TRBJ2-6	16	.	TGTGCCAGCAGTTACCCCAACACGGTGTGGGCCAACGTCCTGACTTTC	CASSYPNTVWANVLTF
many	TRBV28	TRBJ2-3	15	.	TGTGCCAGCAGTTTTTGGGGGGAGGGGGGAGATACGCAGTATTTT	CASSFWGEGGDTQYF
.	TRBV7-9	TRBJ2-1	16	TRBD2	TGTGCCAGCAGCCCGCGGACTAGCGGGAGTAGCAATGAGCAGTTCTTC	CASSPRTSGSSNEQFF
.	TRBV5-3	TRBJ2-1	15	TRBD2	TGTGCCAGCAGTTTCGGGACTAGCCGACCCTTAGAGCAGTTCTTC	CASSFGTSRPLEQFF
few	TRBV7-3	TRBJ2-5	17	TRBD1	TGTGCCAGCAGCAACCGGACAGGGGGCCTCCTTGGGGAGACCCAGTACTTC	CASSNRTGGLLGETQYF
many	TRBV19	TRBJ2-1	17	TRBD1	TGTGCCAGTAGTATAGATTCCGGACAGGGGGCGCGGTATGAGCAGTTCTTC	CASSIDSGQGARYEQFF
.	TRBV12-3/TRBV12-4	TRBJ2-3	16	.	TGTGCCAGCAGTCAGCCTAGGCGGGGAGACACAGATACGCAGTATTTT	CASSQPRRGDTDTQYF
few	TRBV12-3/TRBV12-4	TRBJ2-1	12	.	TGTGCCAGCAGTTCCTCCTCGGATGAGCAGTTCTTC	CASSSSSDEQFF
many	TRBV7-6	TRBJ2-7	16	.	TGTGCCAGCAGCCAAGGAGACAGTCATCGCTCCTACGAGCAGTACTTC	CASSQGDSHRSYEQYF
.	TRBV27	TRBJ1-5	13	.	TGTGCCAGCGGCCCGGGGGCGGGTCAGCCCCCGCATTTT	CASGPGAGQPPHF
many	TRBV6-5	TRBJ2-2	14	.	TGTGCCAGCAGTTACCCCGGGGGCGGCGGGGAGCTGTTTTTT	CASSYPGGGGELFF
.	TRBV28	TRBJ2-1	14	.	TGTGCCAGCAGTTTAAGTTGGTCCTACAATGAGCAGTTCTTC	CASSLSWSYNEQFF
few	TRBV7-9	TRBJ2-3	12	.	TGTGCCAGCAACCCCCAGGGAGATACGCAGTATTTT	CASNPQGDTQYF
few	TRBV19	TRBJ2-1	16	TRBD2	TGTGCCAGTAGTATGACTAGCGGAAATTCCTACAATGAGCAGTTCTTC	CASSMTSGNSYNEQFF
.	TRBV29-1	TRBJ1-2	13	.	TGCAGCGTTGAAGACCGACGAATCTATGGCTACACCTTC	CSVEDRRIYGYTF
many	TRBV4-1	TRBJ2-2	16	TRBD1	TGCGCCAGCAGCCAGTCCGGGACAGGGGGCACCGGGGAGCTGTTTTTT	CASSQSGTGGTGELFF
many	TRBV29-1	TRBJ2-7	14	.	TGCAGCGTTGAAGTTTTGGACGTCACCTACGAGCAGTACTTC	CSVEVLDVTYEQYF
many	TRBV19	TRBJ2-2	12	.	TGTGCCAGTAGTACCATAACCGGGGAGCTGTTTTTT	CASSTITGELFF
many	TRBV3-1	TRBJ2-3	16	.	TGTGCCAGCAGCCAAGATCCCGCAGCTAGCACAGATACGCAGTATTTT	CASSQDPAASTDTQYF
.	TRBV9	TRBJ1-2	15	.	TGTGCCAGCAGCATAGGAGGACACTCCGGCTATGGCTACACCTTC	CASSIGGHSGYGYTF
.	TRBV9	TRBJ2-3	14	TRBD2	TGTGCCAGCCAGCGGGGGGTATTCACAGATACGCAGTATTTT	CASQRGVFTDTQYF
many	TRBV5-4	TRBJ2-2	12	.	TGTGCCAGCAGCTTGGCGTCCGGGGAGCTGTTTTTT	CASSLASGELFF
once	TRBV30	TRBJ2-3	15	.	TGTGCCTGGAGTGTACCCCAGGAGGGCACAGATACGCAGTATTTT	CAWSVPQEGTDTQYF
few	TRBV11-2	TRBJ2-1	17	TRBD2	TGTGCCAGCAGCGCGATAGCGGGGACCAGCTCCTACAATGAGCAGTTCTTC	CASSAIAGTSSYNEQFF
few	TRBV6-2/TRBV6-3	TRBJ2-3	14	.	TGTGCCAGCAGTTACGACGCGGGCAGAGATACGCAGTATTTT	CASSYDAGRDTQYF
many	TRBV19	TRBJ1-5	13	.	TGTGCCAGTAGTACAGCCCTGCATCAGCCCCAGCATTTT	CASSTALHQPQHF
many	TRBV7-2	TRBJ2-7	15	.	TGTGCCAGCAGCTCCGATTGGGGGCGAGGGAACGAGCAGTACTTC	CASSSDWGRGNEQYF
few	TRBV29-1	TRBJ2-1	16	.	TGCAGCGTTGAAGGTATCAGGGACCCCAGCGGCAATGAGCAGTTCTTC	CSVEGIRDPSGNEQFF
many	TRBV24-1	TRBJ2-3	15	TRBD2	TGTGCCACCAGTGATACTAGCGTATACACAGATACGCAGTATTTT	CATSDTSVYTDTQYF
many	TRBV6-6	TRBJ2-4	15	TRBD2	TGTGCCAGCATGTTCCGAGGACGGACTAGCTTAACTCAGTACTTC	CASMFRGRTSLTQYF
many	TRBV7-2	TRBJ1-6	17	TRBD1	TGTGCCAGCAGCTTAGCTTTCGGACAGGAGTATAATTCACCCCTCCACTTT	CASSLAFGQEYNSPLHF
many	TRBV27	TRBJ2-4	14	.	TGTGCCAGCAGTTTATCAAGGTCCGGAGACATTCAGTACTTC	CASSLSRSGDIQYF
.	TRBV9	TRBJ2-2	17	.	TGTGCCAGCAGCGTAGGAGGTCGCGGGACGGCCCCCGGGGAGCTGTTTTTT	CASSVGGRGTAPGELFF
.	TRBV27	TRBJ1-1	16	.	TGTGCCAGCAGATCCCTCAGGGGAGCCCCGAACCCTGACGCTTTCTTT	CASRSLRGAPNPDAFF
few	TRBV12-5	TRBJ2-7	15	TRBD1	TGTGCTAGTGGTTTGCTCCGGGACAGGGTCCACGAGCAGTACTTC	CASGLLRDRVHEQYF
many	TRBV14	TRBJ2-4	15	.	TGTGCCAGCAGCCAAGATCCCTCCGGCCGGGACATTCAGTACTTC	CASSQDPSGRDIQYF
many	TRBV9	TRBJ1-1	15	TRBD1	TGTGCCAGCAGTGATGAGGGGGCGCCGGACACTGAAGCTTTCTTT	CASSDEGAPDTEAFF
many	TRBV4-3	TRBJ2-1	17	.	TGCGCCAGCAGCCAAGATAGGAGCTCCAGCTCCTACAATGAGCAGTTCTTC	CASSQDRSSSSYNEQFF
few	TRBV18	TRBJ2-3	17	TRBD2	TGTGCCAGCTCAGATATAGAAGCACTAGCGGGCACAGATACGCAGTATTTT	CASSDIEALAGTDTQYF
many	TRBV5-1	TRBJ2-7	19	TRBD2	TGCGCCAGCAGCTTGGTCGGTCTAGCGGGGGGGCCGGTGGTCGACGAGCAGTACTTC	CASSLVGLAGGPVVDEQYF
many	TRBV28	TRBJ1-5	16	TRBD1	TGTGCCAGCAGTTCCCTCGGGACAGGTATTTTGCAGCCCCAGCATTTT	CASSSLGTGILQPQHF